The rows below give T cell receptor beta chains drawn from one sample of a study of beta chain features in type 1 diabetes. Generated by immunoSEQ multiplex PCR, the TCRdb table keeps only in-frame clones and is missing some. The table records 250,000 to 350,000 clones, roughly 11% of them present only once. The sequenced sample was naive CD4+ T cells from blood. These receptor sequences come from a young woman in good health. Both conserved end residues are part of each CDR3. The D gene is left open where the match is weak. Expanded clones get a size class; other rows say once, few or many, or leave the size out.

D: NA; V: TRBV18; size: few; J: TRBJ1-2; DNA: TGTGCCAGCTCACCAAGAGACGGGGATGGCTACACCTTC; CDR3: CASSPRDGDGYTF
D: TRBD2; V: TRBV9; size: few; J: TRBJ2-3; DNA: TGTGCCAGCAGCTTAGGGACTAGCAGAAGCACAGATACGCAGTATTTT; CDR3: CASSLGTSRSTDTQYF
D: TRBD2; V: TRBV4-3; size: NA; J: TRBJ2-3; DNA: TGCGCCAGCAGCCAAACCGGGACTAGTTATACGCAGTATTTT; CDR3: CASSQTGTSYTQYF
D: NA; V: TRBV30; size: few; J: TRBJ2-4; DNA: TGTGCCTGGACGTCTAGCTTGGAAAACATTCAGTACTTC; CDR3: CAWTSSLENIQYF
D: TRBD1; V: TRBV7-7; size: NA; J: TRBJ2-5; DNA: TGTGCTAGCAGCTTAGCGCGATCGACAGGGGGCTTTAGGGAGACCCAGTACTTC; CDR3: CASSLARSTGGFRETQYF
D: TRBD1; V: TRBV2; size: few; J: TRBJ2-7; DNA: TGTGCCAGCAGTGGGGGACAGATCTCCTACGAGCAGTACTTC; CDR3: CASSGGQISYEQYF
D: NA; V: TRBV9; size: few; J: TRBJ1-1; DNA: TGTGCCAGCAGTCCCCTGTCGGCAGGGAACACTGAAGCTTTCTTT; CDR3: CASSPLSAGNTEAFF
D: NA; V: TRBV15; size: few; J: TRBJ1-3; DNA: TGTGCCACCAGCAGAGGAACAGCCGGAAACACCATATATTTT; CDR3: CATSRGTAGNTIYF
D: NA; V: TRBV11-3; size: few; J: TRBJ2-1; DNA: TGTGCCAGCAGCTTAGCAGGTGATGAGCAGTTCTTC; CDR3: CASSLAGDEQFF
D: NA; V: TRBV28; size: NA; J: TRBJ1-2; DNA: TGTGCCAGCAGTTTAATGGGGCAGGACTATGGCTACACCTTC; CDR3: CASSLMGQDYGYTF
D: NA; V: TRBV7-2; size: few; J: TRBJ1-4; DNA: TGTGCCAGCAGCTTAACTGATTTGCCTAATGAAAAACTGTTTTTT; CDR3: CASSLTDLPNEKLFF